Shown below are 15 T cell receptor beta chains from a single sample sequenced in a study of cytomegalovirus exposure and HLA in healthy donors. PCR employed 60 Vbeta and 13 Jbeta primers. Assay: immunoSEQ multiplex PCR; the TCRdb copy retains only in-frame clones and omits some. This table has under 130,000 clones, about 12% appearing once. The specimen sequenced was PBMCs. These receptor sequences come from a man aged 40-50 years in good health and CMV-seropositive.

This chain uses TRBV29-1 with TRBJ2-3; D is unresolved. The CDR3 contains 14 residues. Trimming removed 7 bases at V and 2 bases at J, with 16 bases between. Germline CDR1 reads SQVTM; CDR2 reads ANQGSEA. The CDR3 region is CSAARGSDTDTQYF. DNA of the CDR3: TGCAGCGCCGCTCGAGGATCCGACACAGATACGCAGTATTTT.

This chain links TRBV27 with TRBJ1-5; 9 nucleotides align to TRBD1. Germline CDR1 is MNHEY and CDR2 is SMNVEV (reference sequence). The CDR3 spans 14 residues. V lost 5 bases and J lost 6; bases outside the gene matches: 5. CDR3 sequence (DNA): TGTGCCAGCAGTCGGACAGGGGTCGGTCAGCCCCAGCATTTT. Translating gives CASSRTGVGQPQHF.

Points on this clone: Other DNA sequences from this sample encode an identical CDR3 as well. The chain joins TRBV27 to TRBJ1-1, with no clear D. V lost 5 bases and J lost 0, with 13 bases in between. This CDR3 contains 15 residues. Germline V gene sequence: CDR1 MNHEY, CDR2 SMNVEV (reference sequence). This CDR3 reads CASSPLLRVNTEAFF. CDR3 nucleotides: TGTGCCAGCAGTCCCCTCCTGAGGGTGAACACTGAAGCTTTCTTT.

This clone was detected a few times. J is TRBJ2-1 and V is TRBV2; D gene uncertain. Germline-derived CDR1 and CDR2 are SNHLY and FYNNEI. Trimming cost V 10 bases and J 2 bases, with 15 bases left between them. The CDR3 runs to 14 residues. CDR3 residues: CATTMGITYNEQFF. Here the CDR3 DNA reads TGTGCCACCACTATGGGTATAACCTACAATGAGCAGTTCTTC.

The chain employs TRBV19 and TRBJ1-1; D remains ambiguous. The CDR3 contains 11 residues. CDR1 and CDR2 from the germline V gene are LNHDA and SQIVND (reference sequence). V was clipped by 5 bases and J by 11 bases, with 12 bases between them. The CDR3 coding sequence is TGTGCCAGTAGTTACATGGTTTACGCTTTCTTT. As protein: CASSYMVYAFF.

V usage is TRBV2 and J usage is TRBJ2-7; 13 bases align to TRBD2. The CDR3 is 17 amino acids. Germline V gene lookup returns CDR1 SNHLY and CDR2 FYNNEI. V trimming: 6 bases; J trimming: 4 bases; junction bases outside the gene matches: 12. CDR3 nucleotide sequence: TGTGCCAGCAGGGAGAATCTCGGACTAGCGGGAGCGTACGAGCAGTACTTC. It encodes CASRENLGLAGAYEQYF.

The chain recombines TRBV18 with TRBJ1-2; D not resolved. Germline-derived CDR1 and CDR2 are KGHSH and LQKENI. The CDR3 totals 13 residues. The V gene lost 3 bases and the J gene lost 4 bases, with 9 bases spanning the gap. The CDR3 loop is CASSPGGGYGYTF. The CDR3 DNA reads TGTGCCAGCTCACCCGGAGGCGGCTATGGCTACACCTTC. The complete variable domain, with remaining parts taken from reference TRBV18 and TRBJ1-2, reads NAGVMQNPRHLVRRRGQEARLRCSPMKGHSHVYWYRQLPEEGLKFMVYLQKENIIDESGMPKERFSAEFPKEGPSILRIQQVVRGDSAAYFCASSPGGGYGYTFGSGTRLTVV.

In this sample, this clone turned up a few times. J is TRBJ2-1 and V is TRBV4-1; D remains unclear. From germline, CDR1 is MGHRA and CDR2 YSYEKL. The V gene lost 1 base and the J gene lost 5 bases, with 6 bases spanning the gap. This CDR3 comprises 13 residues. In nucleotides, the CDR3 is TGCGCCAGCAGCCAAGGAGAGCACAATGAGCAGTTCTTC. Protein: CASSQGEHNEQFF.

The V gene is TRBV28, the J gene TRBJ2-5, with 12 bases aligning to TRBD1. With 10 bases clipped from V and 5 bases from J, the junction kept 23 bases outside the gene matches. The CDR3 loop spans 19 amino acids. Germline-derived CDR1 and CDR2 are MDHEN and SYDVKM. The CDR3: CAIKGDRGRAGKEVETQYF. The DNA of the CDR3 is TGTGCCATCAAGGGGGACAGGGGGCGAGCGGGTAAAGAAGTGGAGACCCAGTACTTC.

This chain links TRBV11-3 with TRBJ2-1, with D possibly being TRBD2 (6 bases). The length of the CDR3 is 15 residues. Trimming removed 3 bases from V and 7 bases from J, with 16 bases in between. The V gene's germline CDR1 is SGHNT and CDR2 YENEEA. CDR3: CASSFGGGDGNEQFF. The CDR3 DNA reads TGTGCCAGCAGCTTCGGGGGAGGCGATGGGAATGAGCAGTTCTTC.

This clone was seen more than once but under ten times. This rearrangement joins TRBV5-1 to TRBJ2-3, with 8 bases fitting TRBD1. The CDR3 covers 14 residues. V was pared by 1 base and J by 9 bases, with 7 bases of the junction left unmatched. Germline V lookup: CDR1 SGHRS, CDR2 YFSETQ. CDR3 sequence reads: CASSLTGGQVTQYF. Here the CDR3 DNA reads TGCGCCAGCAGCTTGACAGGGGGTCAGGTCACGCAGTATTTT.

The CDR3 loop reads CASSRFVGELFF. The CDR3 nucleotides are TGTGCCAGCAGTCGGTTCGTCGGGGAGCTGTTTTTT. This rearrangement joins TRBV27 to TRBJ2-2; no reliable D call. Germline lookup yields CDR1 MNHEY and CDR2 SMNVEV (reference sequence). Deletions cut 5 bases from V and 7 bases from J, with 8 bases between. There are 12 residues in the CDR3.

The chain recombines TRBV29-1 with TRBJ2-1; the D is unclear. Trimming took off 5 bases at V and 2 bases at J, with 10 bases between the two ends. This CDR3 is 13 amino acids long. Germline V gene sequence: CDR1 SQVTM, CDR2 ANQGSEA. Here the CDR3 DNA reads TGCAGCGTTTCGGGTTTTCCCTACAATGAGCAGTTCTTC. It translates to CSVSGFPYNEQFF.

Written as DNA, the CDR3 is TGTGCCAGCAGCTCTCCCGGGACTAGGAACACCGGGGAGCTGTTTTTT. Protein product: CASSSPGTRNTGELFF. The V and J genes are TRBV5-4 and TRBJ2-2; 8 nucleotides match TRBD2. Germline CDR1 reads SGHNT; CDR2 reads YYREEE (reference sequence). J lost 1 base, V lost 3 bases, and 5 bases had no gene match. The CDR3 loop spans 16 amino acids.

This clone was seen a few times. V is TRBV19 and J is TRBJ2-1, with 11 bases aligning to TRBD2. Germline V gene lookup returns CDR1 LNHDA and CDR2 SQIVND (reference sequence). The CDR3 is 16 amino acids. The junction had 7 bases not matched to a gene; V was cut back by 6 bases and J by 3 bases. The CDR3 nucleotides read TGTGCCAGTAGAGGGGGAACTAGCGGGAGCTACAATGAGCAGTTCTTC. It encodes CASRGGTSGSYNEQFF.